This T cell receptor beta chain was sequenced for a study of OX40 agonist ivuxolimab in advanced cancers. Germline CDR1 is MNHEY and CDR2 is SMNVEV (reference sequence). CDR3 length: 18 amino acids. V was cut by 0 bases and J by 0 bases, with 15 bases left in between. Clones were read by immunoSEQ multiplex PCR, and TCRdb kept only the in-frame ones, dropping some. The repertoire holds tens of thousands of clones, 75% to 90% seen once, with under 7.5% in the top ten. The V and J genes are TRBV27 and TRBJ1-5; D may be TRBD1 (5 bases). The sample here was CD4+ or CD8+ T cells sorted from blood, taken in a trial of the OX40 agonist ivuxolimab. The TCR originated in an adult with an advanced solid tumor such as melanoma, head and neck, liver or kidney cancer. CDR3 amino acids: CASSLSGDSLYSNQPQHF. For the CDR3, the DNA is TGTGCCAGCAGTTTATCGGGAGACAGCCTATATAGCAATCAGCCCCAGCATTTT.